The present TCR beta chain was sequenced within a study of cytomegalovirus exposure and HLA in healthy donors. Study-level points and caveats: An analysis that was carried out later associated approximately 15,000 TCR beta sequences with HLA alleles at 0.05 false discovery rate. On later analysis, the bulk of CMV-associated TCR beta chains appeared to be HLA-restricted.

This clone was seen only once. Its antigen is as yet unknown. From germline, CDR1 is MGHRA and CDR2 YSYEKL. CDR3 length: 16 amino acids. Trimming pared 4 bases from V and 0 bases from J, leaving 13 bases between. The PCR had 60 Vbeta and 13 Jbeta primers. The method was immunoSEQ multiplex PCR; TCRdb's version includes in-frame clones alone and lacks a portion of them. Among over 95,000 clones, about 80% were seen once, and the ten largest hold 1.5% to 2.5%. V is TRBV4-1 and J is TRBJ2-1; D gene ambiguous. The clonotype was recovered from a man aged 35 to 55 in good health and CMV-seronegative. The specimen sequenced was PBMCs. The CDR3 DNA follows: TGCGCCAGCAGCCCGAGCTCACGGAGCTCCTACAATGAGCAGTTCTTC. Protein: CASSPSSRSSYNEQFF.